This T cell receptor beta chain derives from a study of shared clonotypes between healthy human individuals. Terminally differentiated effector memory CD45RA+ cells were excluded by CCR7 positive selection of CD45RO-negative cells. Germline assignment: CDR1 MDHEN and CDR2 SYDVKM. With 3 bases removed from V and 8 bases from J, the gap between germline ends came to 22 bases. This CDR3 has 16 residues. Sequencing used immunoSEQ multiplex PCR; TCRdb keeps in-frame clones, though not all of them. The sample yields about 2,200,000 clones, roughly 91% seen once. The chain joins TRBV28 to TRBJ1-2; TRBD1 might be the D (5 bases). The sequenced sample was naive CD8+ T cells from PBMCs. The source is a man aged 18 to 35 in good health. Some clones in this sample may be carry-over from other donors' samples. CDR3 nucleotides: TGTGCCAGCAGTTTTAGGAACAGGCGCCTTCTTGGGGGCTACACCTTC. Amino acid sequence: CASSFRNRRLLGGYTF.